This T cell receptor beta chain was obtained from a study of PD-L1 blockade in urothelial cancer (dated by TCRdb to between 2016 and 2019). As for the study more broadly: Every patient began therapy in 2014 and was given atezolizumab 1,200 mg intravenously every 3 weeks. A median of roughly 140,000 T cells and 83,000 or so unique TCRs was obtained from blood samples, and a median clonality of roughly 0.08 was observed. Blood samples were analyzed at 3 weeks after treatment start (second dose) and at 6 weeks after treatment start. About 85% of the roughly 29 patients were identified as males with urothelial cancer of bladder origin, and a prior smoking history was reported by 18 of 29 patients. Durable clinical benefit was defined as progression-free survival longer than 6 months, and TCR features were also tested against progression-free and overall survival. In the same patients, whole exome sequencing and RNA sequencing of pretreatment tumors were performed in addition to TCR sequencing. An ECOG performance status of 0 or 1 was recorded for the patients, and 0 to 3 prior chemotherapy regimens had been received by the patients. Somatic, immune and clinical correlates of response to PD-L1 blockade with atezolizumab in urothelial cancer were the focus of an exploratory multi-omic analysis. Pretreatment blood TCR-seq was available for about 27 patients, at least one posttreatment blood collection was obtained for 25 or so patients, and tumor TCR-seq was available for 25 or so patients. Pretreatment tumor samples, along with matched peripheral blood collected serially before and after atezolizumab treatment, underwent TCR sequencing. Under ten patients achieved durable clinical benefit and some 20 did not. Broader findings and caveats from the paper: Improved progression-free and overall survival was found to be associated with pretreatment peripheral blood TCR clonality below the median. Because the sample size was small (n of about 29) and many exploratory analyses were performed, the results are intended to be hypothesis-generating. Greater expansion of tumor-associated TCR clones in peripheral blood 3 weeks after the start of treatment was observed in patients with durable benefit (n of about 20, p = 0.022).

This clone was counted only a few times. Its cognate antigen has yet to be identified. No base quality information exists; no much larger clone differs at one position. Inclusive of the bounding cysteine and phenylalanine, the CDR3 is 13 residues long. Only the CDR3 part of the read is kept: 39 bases, read in frame from the first base. Trimming takes 10 bases from V and 8 bases from J, and the germline ends sit 15 bases apart. The germline V gene supplies CDR1 ENHRY and CDR2 SYGVKD. Read against the paper, the sample's time point label means: peripheral blood 6 weeks after treatment start. A cohort of around 28 patients with locally advanced or metastatic urothelial carcinoma, treated at Memorial Sloan Kettering on a trial protocol, was included. Peripheral blood mononuclear cells were collected from each patient pretreatment and during treatment, giving between 1 and 8 total time points per patient. The Qiagen DNeasy Blood extraction kit was used to purify genomic DNA from total PBMCs and tumor samples. PBMCs were collected pretreatment and during treatment and were isolated and stored as previously described.

To estimate absolute template abundance from read counts, synthetic TCR analog templates were spiked into each PCR. Using the immunoSEQ assay, TCRbeta CDR3 regions were amplified from genomic DNA with bias-controlled V and J gene primers. Sequencing of rearranged TCRbeta segments was done at approximately 20X coverage. The source study handled its data this way. Clustering was used to correct sequencing errors, and CDR3s were annotated against IMGT to assign V, D and J genes. Downstream analyses used only productive TCRbeta rearrangements and left out out-of-frame or stop-codon sequences. Clonality was calculated as one minus the Shannon entropy normalized by the log of the number of unique productive sequences. Clones differing between time points or between blood and tumor were identified by Fisher's exact test with Benjamini-Hochberg correction at adjusted p below 0.01. The table was pulled from immuneACCESS by TCRdb, which kept in-frame rearrangements only. Such tables lose some clones; where checked, under half of the loss comes from unresolved V genes, and the rest has no known cause. V and J calls and clone size come straight from that table; D and trimming were deduced from the DNA. In all, the sample holds 72,000 or so clones, and about nine tenths of those were seen once. The ten most abundant clones make up about 11% of the sample.

This receptor was identified in a man between 60 and 75 years old with urothelial cancer. This chain is built from TRBV10-3 and TRBJ1-6; the D region possibly corresponds to TRBD1 (6 bases align). Sequencing was performed on PBMCs, taken around atezolizumab (anti-PD-L1) treatment. The CDR3 region reads CATLRGEDSPLHF. Read as DNA, the sequence is TGTGCCACCCTCAGGGGTGAAGATTCACCCCTCCACTTT.